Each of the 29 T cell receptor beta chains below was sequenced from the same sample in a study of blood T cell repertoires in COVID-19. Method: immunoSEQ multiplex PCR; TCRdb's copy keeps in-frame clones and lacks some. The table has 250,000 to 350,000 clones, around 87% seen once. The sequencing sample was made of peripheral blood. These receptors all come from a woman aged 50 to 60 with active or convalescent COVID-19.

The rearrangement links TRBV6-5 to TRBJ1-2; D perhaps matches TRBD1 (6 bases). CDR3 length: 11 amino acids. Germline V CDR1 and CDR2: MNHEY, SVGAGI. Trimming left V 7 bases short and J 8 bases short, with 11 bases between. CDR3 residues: CASTQGQGYTF. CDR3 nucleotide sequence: TGTGCCAGCACTCAGGGGCAAGGCTACACCTTC.

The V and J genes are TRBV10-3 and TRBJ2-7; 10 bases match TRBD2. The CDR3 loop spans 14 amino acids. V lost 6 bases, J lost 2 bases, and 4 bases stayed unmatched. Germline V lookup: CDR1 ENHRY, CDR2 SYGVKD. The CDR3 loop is CAISRTSGTYEQYF. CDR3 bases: TGTGCCATCAGCAGGACTAGCGGAACCTACGAGCAGTACTTC.

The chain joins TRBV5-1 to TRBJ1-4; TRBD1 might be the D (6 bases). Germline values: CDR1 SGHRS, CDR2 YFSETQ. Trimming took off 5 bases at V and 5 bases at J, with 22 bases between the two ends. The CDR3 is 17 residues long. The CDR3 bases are TGCGCCAGCAGTTCTCAACCCTCCGGGACACCAAATGAAAAACTGTTTTTT. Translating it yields CASSSQPSGTPNEKLFF.

The CDR3 sequence is CASSQTGGKVDTQYF. The DNA for the CDR3 is TGTGCCAGCAGCCAAACAGGGGGCAAGGTAGATACGCAGTATTTT. The chain uses TRBV3-1 (or the pseudogene TRBV3-2) and TRBJ2-3; 9 bases are shared with TRBD1. V gave up 2 bases and J gave up 5 bases; unmatched junction bases: 5. The CDR3 runs to 15 residues. Germline values: CDR1 LGHDT, CDR2 YNNKEL (reference sequence).

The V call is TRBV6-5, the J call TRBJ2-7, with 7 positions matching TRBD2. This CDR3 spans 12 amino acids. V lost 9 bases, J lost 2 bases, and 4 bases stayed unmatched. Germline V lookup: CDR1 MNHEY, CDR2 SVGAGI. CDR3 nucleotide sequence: TGTGCCAGTACCGGGACTACCTACGAGCAGTACTTC. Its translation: CASTGTTYEQYF.

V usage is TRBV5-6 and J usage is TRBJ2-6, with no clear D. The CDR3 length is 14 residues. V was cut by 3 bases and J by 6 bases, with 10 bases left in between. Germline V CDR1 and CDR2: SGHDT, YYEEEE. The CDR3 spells CASSSQILANVLTF. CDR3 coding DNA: TGTGCCAGCAGCTCCCAAATTTTGGCCAACGTCCTGACTTTC.

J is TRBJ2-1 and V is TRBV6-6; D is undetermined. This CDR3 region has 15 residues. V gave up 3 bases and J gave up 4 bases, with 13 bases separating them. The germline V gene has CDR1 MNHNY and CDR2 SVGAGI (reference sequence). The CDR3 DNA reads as TGTGCCAGCAGTTATCTCCCTCGCGGTTACAATGAGCAGTTCTTC. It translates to CASSYLPRGYNEQFF.

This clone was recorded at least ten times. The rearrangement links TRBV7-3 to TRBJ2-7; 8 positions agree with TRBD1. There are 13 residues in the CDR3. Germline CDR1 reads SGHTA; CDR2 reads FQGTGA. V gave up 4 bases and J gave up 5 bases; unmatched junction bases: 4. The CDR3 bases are TGTGCCAGCAGCTCCGACAGGGGACACGAGCAGTACTTC. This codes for CASSSDRGHEQYF.

Written as DNA, the CDR3 is TGTGCCAGCAGCCCGGGGGTTCGCCGGGAAGAGACCCAGTACTTC. This encodes CASSPGVRREETQYF. The chain combines TRBV2 with TRBJ2-5; maybe TRBD2 (6 bases). V was shortened by 6 bases and J by 3 bases, with 17 bases between the two germline ends. This CDR3 is 15 amino acids long. Germline CDR1 is SNHLY and CDR2 is FYNNEI. Full variable domain (rest looked up from reference TRBV2 and TRBJ2-5): EPEVTQTPSHQVTQMGQEVILRCVPISNHLYFYWYRQILGQKVEFLVSFYNNEISEKSEIFDDQFSVERPDGSNFTLKIRSTKLEDSAMYFCASSPGVRREETQYFGPGTRLLVL.

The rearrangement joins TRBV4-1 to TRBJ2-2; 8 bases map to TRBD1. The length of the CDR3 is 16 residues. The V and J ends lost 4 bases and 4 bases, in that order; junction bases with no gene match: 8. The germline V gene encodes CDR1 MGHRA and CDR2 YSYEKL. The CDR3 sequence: CASSPTRGRSTGELFF. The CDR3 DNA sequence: TGCGCCAGCAGCCCCACCAGGGGGCGAAGCACCGGGGAGCTGTTTTTT.

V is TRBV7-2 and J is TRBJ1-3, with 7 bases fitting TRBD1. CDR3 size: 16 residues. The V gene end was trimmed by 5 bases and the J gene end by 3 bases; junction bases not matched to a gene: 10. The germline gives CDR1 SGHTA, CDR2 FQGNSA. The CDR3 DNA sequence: TGTGCCAGCAGCCTTACAGGGGTTAAAGGTGGAAACACCATATATTTT. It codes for CASSLTGVKGGNTIYF.

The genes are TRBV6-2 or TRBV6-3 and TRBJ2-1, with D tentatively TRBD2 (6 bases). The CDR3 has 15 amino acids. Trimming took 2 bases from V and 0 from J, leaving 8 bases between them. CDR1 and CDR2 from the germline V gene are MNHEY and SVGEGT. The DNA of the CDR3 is TGTGCCAGCAGTTACGTTAGCGGCTCCTACAATGAGCAGTTCTTC. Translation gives CASSYVSGSYNEQFF.

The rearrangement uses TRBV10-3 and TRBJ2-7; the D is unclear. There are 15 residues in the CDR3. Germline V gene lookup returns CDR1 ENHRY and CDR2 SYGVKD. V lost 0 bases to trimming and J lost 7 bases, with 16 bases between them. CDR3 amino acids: CAISESLVIGSEQYF. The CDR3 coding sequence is TGTGCCATCAGTGAGTCCCTCGTAATCGGGTCGGAGCAGTACTTC.

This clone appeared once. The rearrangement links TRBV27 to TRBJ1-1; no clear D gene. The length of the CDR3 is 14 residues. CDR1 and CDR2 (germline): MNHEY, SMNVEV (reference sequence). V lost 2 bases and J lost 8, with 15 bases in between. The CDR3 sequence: CASSLNPRAEEAFF. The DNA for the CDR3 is TGTGCCAGCAGTTTAAACCCGCGGGCAGAAGAAGCTTTCTTT.

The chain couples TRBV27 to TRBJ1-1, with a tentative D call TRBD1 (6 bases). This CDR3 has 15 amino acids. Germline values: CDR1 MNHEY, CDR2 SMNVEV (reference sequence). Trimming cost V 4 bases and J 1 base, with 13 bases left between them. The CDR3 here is CASSSRGVENTEAFF. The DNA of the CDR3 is TGTGCCAGCAGTTCCAGGGGCGTAGAGAACACTGAAGCTTTCTTT.

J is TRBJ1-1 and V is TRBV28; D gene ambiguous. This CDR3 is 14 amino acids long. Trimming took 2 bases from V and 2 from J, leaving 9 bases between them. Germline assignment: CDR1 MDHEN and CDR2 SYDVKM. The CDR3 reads CASSLVTPNTEAFF. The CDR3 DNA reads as TGTGCCAGCAGTTTAGTAACACCAAACACTGAAGCTTTCTTT.

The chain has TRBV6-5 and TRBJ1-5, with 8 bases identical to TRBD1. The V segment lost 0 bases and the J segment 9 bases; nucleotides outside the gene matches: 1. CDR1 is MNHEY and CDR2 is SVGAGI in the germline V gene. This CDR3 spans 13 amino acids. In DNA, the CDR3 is TGTGCCAGCAGTTACTCGGACAGGGCGCCCCAGCATTTT. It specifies CASSYSDRAPQHF.

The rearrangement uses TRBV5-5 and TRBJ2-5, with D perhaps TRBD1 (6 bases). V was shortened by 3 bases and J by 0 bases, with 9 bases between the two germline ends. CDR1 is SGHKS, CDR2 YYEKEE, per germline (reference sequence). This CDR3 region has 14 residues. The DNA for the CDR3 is TGTGCCAGCAGCTCCGGGACACACCAAGAGACCCAGTACTTC. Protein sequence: CASSSGTHQETQYF. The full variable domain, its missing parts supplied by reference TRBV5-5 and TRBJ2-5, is DAGVTQSPTHLIKTRGQQVTLRCSPISGHKSVSWYQQVLGQGPQFIFQYYEKEERGRGNFPDRFSARQFPNYSSELNVNALLLGDSALYLCASSSGTHQETQYFGPGTRLLVL.

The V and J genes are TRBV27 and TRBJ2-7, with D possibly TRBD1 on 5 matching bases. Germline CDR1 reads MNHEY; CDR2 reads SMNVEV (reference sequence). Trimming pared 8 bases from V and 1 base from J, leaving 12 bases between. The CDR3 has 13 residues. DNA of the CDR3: TGTGCCAGCCGGGCAGGGCGGTCCTACGAGCAGTACTTC. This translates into CASRAGRSYEQYF.

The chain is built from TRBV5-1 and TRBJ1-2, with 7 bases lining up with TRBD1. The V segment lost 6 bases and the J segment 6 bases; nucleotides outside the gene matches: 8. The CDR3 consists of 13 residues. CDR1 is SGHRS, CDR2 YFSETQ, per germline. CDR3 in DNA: TGCGCCAGCAAAGATCAGGGGGAAGATGGCTACACCTTC. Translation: CASKDQGEDGYTF.

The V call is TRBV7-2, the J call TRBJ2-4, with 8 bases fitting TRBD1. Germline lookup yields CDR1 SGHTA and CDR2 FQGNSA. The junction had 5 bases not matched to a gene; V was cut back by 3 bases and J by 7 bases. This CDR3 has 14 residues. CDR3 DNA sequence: TGTGCCAGCAGCTTGACAGGACAGGGCAACATTCAGTACTTC. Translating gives CASSLTGQGNIQYF.

The CDR3 spells CASSEGASYNSPLHF. CDR3 DNA: TGTGCCAGTAGTGAGGGGGCGTCCTATAATTCACCCCTCCACTTT. The chain recombines TRBV19 with TRBJ1-6, with 7 bases matching TRBD1. Germline V gene data show CDR1 as LNHDA and CDR2 as SQIVND (reference sequence). CDR3 length equals 15 residues. V trimming: 5 bases; J trimming: 1 base; junction bases outside the gene matches: 2.

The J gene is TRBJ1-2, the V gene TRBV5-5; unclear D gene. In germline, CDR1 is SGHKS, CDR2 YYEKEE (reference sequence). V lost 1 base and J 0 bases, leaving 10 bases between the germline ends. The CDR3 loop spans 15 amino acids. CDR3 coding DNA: TGTGCCAGCAGCTTGACGAGGTTAGCTAACTATGGCTACACCTTC. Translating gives CASSLTRLANYGYTF. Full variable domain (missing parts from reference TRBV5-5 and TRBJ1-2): DAGVTQSPTHLIKTRGQQVTLRCSPISGHKSVSWYQQVLGQGPQFIFQYYEKEERGRGNFPDRFSARQFPNYSSELNVNALLLGDSALYLCASSLTRLANYGYTFGSGTRLTVV.

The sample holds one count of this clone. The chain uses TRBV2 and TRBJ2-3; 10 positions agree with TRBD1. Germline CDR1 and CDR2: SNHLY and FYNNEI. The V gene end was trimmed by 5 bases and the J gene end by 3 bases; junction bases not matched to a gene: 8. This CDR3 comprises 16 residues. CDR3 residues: CASSFDRGRRTDTQYF. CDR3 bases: TGTGCCAGCAGTTTCGACAGGGGGCGTAGGACAGATACGCAGTATTTT.

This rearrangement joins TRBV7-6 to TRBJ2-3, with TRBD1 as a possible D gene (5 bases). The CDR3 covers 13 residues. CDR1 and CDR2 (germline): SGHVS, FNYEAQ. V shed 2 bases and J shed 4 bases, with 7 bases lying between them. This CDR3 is CASSLQGADTQYF. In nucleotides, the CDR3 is TGTGCCAGCAGCTTACAAGGGGCAGATACGCAGTATTTT.

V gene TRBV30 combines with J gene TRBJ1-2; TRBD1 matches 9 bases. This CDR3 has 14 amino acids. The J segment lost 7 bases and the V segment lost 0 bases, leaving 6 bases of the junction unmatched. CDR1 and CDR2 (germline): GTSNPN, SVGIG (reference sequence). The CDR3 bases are TGTGCCTGGAGTGTATTGAGGACAGGGGTTGGCTACACCTTC. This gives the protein CAWSVLRTGVGYTF.

This CDR3 reads CASSAARQGGDEAFF. As DNA, the CDR3 is TGTGCCAGCAGCGCCGCGAGGCAGGGGGGCGATGAAGCTTTCTTT. V usage is TRBV9 and J usage is TRBJ1-1, with TRBD1 identical over 7 bases. The junction had 12 bases not matched to a gene; V was cut back by 3 bases and J by 7 bases. The germline CDR1 and CDR2 sequences are SGDLS and YYNGEE. The CDR3 loop spans 15 amino acids.

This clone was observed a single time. CDR3 loop: CASSQDRENTEAFF. DNA of the CDR3: TGTGCCAGCAGCCAGGACAGGGAAAACACTGAAGCTTTCTTT. The chain has TRBV2 and TRBJ1-1; 8 nucleotides match TRBD1. The length of the CDR3 is 14 residues. V lost 6 bases and J lost 2; bases outside the gene matches: 5. Germline lookup yields CDR1 SNHLY and CDR2 FYNNEI.

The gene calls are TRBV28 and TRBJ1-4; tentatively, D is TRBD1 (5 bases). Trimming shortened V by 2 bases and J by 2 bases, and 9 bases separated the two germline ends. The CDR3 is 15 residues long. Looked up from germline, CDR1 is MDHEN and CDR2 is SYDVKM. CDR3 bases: TGTGCCAGCAGTTTACTGCGGGGGACTAATGAAAAACTGTTTTTT. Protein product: CASSLLRGTNEKLFF. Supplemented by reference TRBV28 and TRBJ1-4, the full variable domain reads DVKVTQSSRYLVKRTGEKVFLECVQDMDHENMFWYRQDPGLGLRLIYFSYDVKMKEKGDIPEGYSVSREKKERFSLILESASTNQTSMYLCASSLLRGTNEKLFFGSGTQLSVL.